A single T cell receptor (beta chain) is shown here with its context. What it binds is unknown. CDR1 MNHEY and CDR2 SVGAGI come from the germline V gene. Trimming took 5 bases from V and 3 from J, leaving 10 bases between them. The CDR3 loop spans 13 amino acids. Amplification used 60 Vbeta primers and 13 Jbeta primers. The protocol was immunoSEQ multiplex PCR, while the TCRdb copy is restricted to in-frame clones and leaves out a portion. The sample holds roughly 100,000 clones; over 70% are singletons and the top ten take 2.1%. The record originates from a study of cytomegalovirus exposure and HLA in healthy donors. Notes on the study in general: Reported results showed that the classifier diagnosed cytomegalovirus status with high specificity and sensitivity.

The chain recombines TRBV6-5 with TRBJ1-2, with a weak D call TRBD1 (5 bases). The TCR was taken from a man aged 25-45 years in good health and CMV-seronegative. The specimen was PBMCs. The CDR3 spells CASSRDSYYGYTF. The DNA for the CDR3 is TGTGCCAGCAGTCGAGACAGTTACTATGGCTACACCTTC.